This TCR beta chain was captured by sequencing in a study of OX40 agonist ivuxolimab in advanced cancers. Germline V gives CDR1 MNHEY, CDR2 SMNVEV (reference sequence). The CDR3 contains 15 residues. Trimming cost V 3 bases and J 2 bases; bases outside gene matches: 7. TCRdb's copy holds only in-frame clones and misses some; the assay was immunoSEQ multiplex PCR. This table has 70,000 to 80,000 clones, approximately 94% appearing once. This specimen consisted of CD4+ or CD8+ T cells sorted from blood, obtained in a trial of the OX40 agonist ivuxolimab. The rearrangement joins TRBV27 to TRBJ2-7; TRBD1 agrees at 7 bases. The sequence was collected from an adult with an advanced solid tumor such as melanoma, head and neck, liver or kidney cancer. The CDR3 region has the DNA TGTGCCAGCAGTTTGTTGACGACAGGGCCCTACGAGCAGTACTTC. Protein sequence: CASSLLTTGPYEQYF.